This T cell receptor beta chain came from a study of vaccination and CD4 T cells after COVID-19. Study-wide background: Recovered patients in the cohort numbered six men and four women, two of them Hispanic. Treatment of control cultures consisted of a CEFX pool, an HIV-1 Nef pool, or no peptide.

Noted treatment: approximately 9-day PBMC culture with coronavirus spike peptide pools or control peptides (ViraFEST assay). Roughly 1.9 million PBMCs went into each well for culture with about 10 IU/ml IL-2 and about 9.9 ug/ml peptide pools. In regard to this clonotype: Its antigen remains unknown.

Germline CDR1 GTSNPN, CDR2 SVGIG (reference sequence). The CDR3 covers 11 residues. Deletions cut 5 bases from V and 7 bases from J, with 12 bases between. An Oncomine TCR Beta short-read assay was used to sequence the DNA from cultured CD4+ T cells. TCRdb redid the calling of the PCR reads with MiXCR, one entry per CDR3 protein. The data show some 11,000 distinct CDR3 sequences, more than 40% seen once. The clonotype was recovered from a human donor who had recovered from COVID-19. The sequenced sample was CD4+ T cells from blood, cultured in vitro. The chain employs TRBV30 and TRBJ2-7; unclear D gene. CDR3 amino acids: CAWGVAWEQYF. CDR3 sequence (DNA): TGTGCCTGGGGGGTTGCTTGGGAGCAGTACTTC.